The 22 T cell receptor beta chains presented below share a single source sample, sequenced in a study of T cell responses to AZD1222 COVID-19 vaccine. Assay used: immunoSEQ multiplex PCR; TCRdb lists only in-frame clones, some missing. Here the sample spans 150,000 to 180,000 clones, roughly nine tenths being singletons. Specimen: peripheral blood, collected on day 0 of AZD1222 vaccination. The receptors derive from an adult in good health.

The gene calls are TRBV19 and TRBJ1-2; 7 nucleotides agree with TRBD1. V was pared by 7 bases and J by 2 bases, with 7 bases of the junction left unmatched. This CDR3 contains 14 residues. The V gene's germline CDR1 is LNHDA and CDR2 SQIVND (reference sequence). As DNA, the CDR3 is TGTGCCAGTACCAGGACAGGATTAAACTATGGCTACACCTTC. Its translation: CASTRTGLNYGYTF.

The CDR3 loop is CASSLRERTDTQYF. The CDR3 DNA is TGTGCCAGCAGCCTCCGGGAGCGCACAGATACGCAGTATTTT. This chain links TRBV7-8 with TRBJ2-3, with D perhaps TRBD2 (6 bases). Germline V lookup: CDR1 SGHVS, CDR2 FQNEAQ. CDR3 length: 14 residues. Trimming removed 5 bases at V and 1 base at J, with 10 bases between.

This chain links TRBV2 with TRBJ2-4; tentatively, D is TRBD1 (5 bases). This CDR3 contains 14 residues. V shed 3 bases and J shed 0 bases, with 6 bases lying between them. Germline V gives CDR1 SNHLY, CDR2 FYNNEI. The CDR3 sequence is CASSETVAKNIQYF. The CDR3 region has the DNA TGTGCCAGCAGTGAGACAGTAGCCAAAAACATTCAGTACTTC.

The sample holds a few counts of this clone. The V gene is TRBV6-5, the J gene TRBJ1-1; a weak D match, TRBD1 (5 bases). This CDR3 is 13 amino acids long. With 10 bases removed from V and 1 base from J, the gap between germline ends came to 13 bases. Per the germline V gene, CDR1 is MNHEY and CDR2 is SVGAGI. CDR3 nucleotides: TGTGCCAATCGACAGAAAGAGAACACTGAAGCTTTCTTT. It translates to CANRQKENTEAFF.

V usage is TRBV7-9 and J usage is TRBJ2-5; D is perhaps TRBD2 (7 bases). There are 16 residues in the CDR3. Germline loops: CDR1 SEHNR, CDR2 FQNEAQ (reference sequence). The V end lost 7 bases, the J end lost 0 bases, and 18 bases lay between the germline ends. Here the CDR3 reads CASNRDYGGHQETQYF. The DNA for the CDR3 is TGTGCCAGCAACCGGGACTATGGGGGCCACCAAGAGACCCAGTACTTC.

The chain recombines TRBV7-9 with TRBJ2-2; D not resolved. Trimming took 8 bases from V and 5 from J, leaving 6 bases between them. The CDR3 has 11 residues. Germline lookup yields CDR1 SEHNR and CDR2 FQNEAQ (reference sequence). CDR3 in DNA: TGTGCCAGCCAACCGACCGGGGAGCTGTTTTTT. It encodes CASQPTGELFF. Full variable domain (remainder filled in from reference TRBV7-9 and TRBJ2-2): DTGVSQNPRHKITKRGQNVTFRCDPISEHNRLYWYRQTLGQGPEFLTYFQNEAQLEKSRLLSDRFSAERPKGSFSTLEIQRTEQGDSAMYLCASQPTGELFFGEGSRLTVL.

This clone was counted once. The chain's CDR3 is CASSLAGTGVGGELFF. CDR3 in DNA: TGTGCCAGCAGCTTGGCAGGGACAGGGGTCGGCGGGGAGCTGTTTTTT. This chain joins TRBV5-4 and TRBJ2-2, with 10 bases that match TRBD1. Germline CDR1 is SGHNT and CDR2 is YYREEE (reference sequence). This CDR3 has 16 amino acids. V trimming: 0 bases; J trimming: 7 bases; junction bases outside the gene matches: 6.

The J gene is TRBJ2-2, the V gene TRBV11-2; the D call may be TRBD1 or TRBD2 (6 bases each). CDR1 and CDR2 from the germline V gene are SGHAT and FQNNGV. Trimming removed 5 bases from V and 0 bases from J, with 10 bases in between. This CDR3 has 15 residues. CDR3: CASSLRDTNTGELFF. CDR3 bases: TGTGCCAGCAGCCTGCGGGACACGAACACCGGGGAGCTGTTTTTT.

This rearrangement joins TRBV5-1 to TRBJ2-7; the D gene could be TRBD1 or TRBD2 (5 bases each). Looked up from germline, CDR1 is SGHRS and CDR2 is YFSETQ. V dropped 0 bases and J dropped 0 bases, with 13 bases sitting between them. CDR3 length: 16 amino acids. The CDR3 loop is CASSLAGTASSYEQYF. In DNA, the CDR3 is TGCGCCAGCAGCTTGGCCGGGACGGCAAGCTCCTACGAGCAGTACTTC.

The J gene is TRBJ2-5, the V gene TRBV29-1; TRBD2 matches at 9 bases. CDR1 SQVTM and CDR2 ANQGSEA come from the germline V gene. The V segment lost 5 bases and the J segment 4 bases; nucleotides outside the gene matches: 8. This CDR3 comprises 14 residues. CDR3 nucleotides: TGCAGCGTTTCCGCGGGGGGGCCAGGAGAGACCCAGTACTTC. Translating gives CSVSAGGPGETQYF.

This clone was picked up one time. This chain joins TRBV23-1 and TRBJ2-2; TRBD1 matches at 9 bases. TRBV23-1 counts as an open reading frame of uncertain function. The CDR3 loop spans 14 amino acids. J lost 7 bases, V lost 6 bases, and 6 bases had no gene match. In DNA form, the CDR3 reads TGCGCCAGCAGCAACAGGGGGCAGAGCGGGGAGCTGTTTTTT. Translation: CASSNRGQSGELFF.

V is TRBV7-2 and J is TRBJ2-1, with D perhaps assigned TRBD1 or TRBD2 (6 bases each). Germline loops: CDR1 SGHTA, CDR2 FQGNSA. The CDR3 consists of 15 residues. Trimming removed 0 bases from V and 5 bases from J, with 11 bases in between. In DNA form, the CDR3 reads TGTGCCAGCAGCTTAGCACAGGGCGGGAACAATGAGCAGTTCTTC. It translates to CASSLAQGGNNEQFF.

A few counts support this clone. The V call is TRBV7-9, the J call TRBJ2-2, with TRBD2 matching 9 bases. V dropped 6 bases and J dropped 7; count of bases not matched to a gene: 9. The germline CDR1 and CDR2 sequences are SEHNR and FQNEAQ (reference sequence). This CDR3 is 15 amino acids long. The CDR3 spells CASRLSGGTIGELFF. The CDR3 DNA reads TGTGCCAGCAGATTGAGCGGGGGGACCATCGGGGAGCTGTTTTTT.

J is TRBJ2-7 and V is TRBV19, with TRBD2 identical over 8 bases. CDR3 length: 13 amino acids. Germline V gene data show CDR1 as LNHDA and CDR2 as SQIVND (reference sequence). The ends lost 6 bases at V and 2 bases at J; junction bases unmatched: 3. The CDR3 loop reads CASRPAGAYEQYF. The CDR3 coding sequence is TGTGCCAGTAGACCAGCGGGGGCCTACGAGCAGTACTTC.

The gene calls are TRBV13 and TRBJ1-1; D gene uncertain. Germline V gives CDR1 PRHDT, CDR2 FYEKMQ (reference sequence). CDR3 length: 17 residues. The V gene lost 2 bases and the J gene lost 3 bases, with 19 bases spanning the gap. The CDR3 sequence is CASSLFFVGGGDTEAFF. CDR3 sequence (DNA): TGTGCCAGCAGCTTATTTTTTGTGGGCGGTGGGGACACTGAAGCTTTCTTT.

The chain combines TRBV7-2 with TRBJ2-5; D is perhaps TRBD2 (6 bases). The germline CDR1 and CDR2 sequences are SGHTA and FQGNSA. This CDR3 has 14 amino acids. V dropped 4 bases and J dropped 3 bases, with 12 bases sitting between them. DNA for the CDR3: TGTGCCAGCAGCTCCGGGACTTCTAAAGAGACCCAGTACTTC. This gives the protein CASSSGTSKETQYF.

The chain joins TRBV4-3 to TRBJ2-5; D is ambiguous. In germline, CDR1 is LGHNA, CDR2 YSLEER. The CDR3 length is 15 residues. Trimming left V 3 bases short and J 2 bases short, with 13 bases between. Here the CDR3 reads CASSHAYPRQETQYF. The CDR3 DNA sequence: TGCGCCAGCAGCCATGCCTATCCTCGGCAAGAGACCCAGTACTTC.

The rearrangement joins TRBV10-3 to TRBJ1-2, with 11 bases fitting TRBD1. CDR1 and CDR2 from the germline V gene are ENHRY and SYGVKD. CDR3 length: 13 amino acids. Trimming took 10 bases from V and 6 from J; bases not matched to a gene: 7. CDR3 DNA: TGTGCCACTAGGACAGGGGGCGAGGATGGCTACACCTTC. Protein sequence: CATRTGGEDGYTF.

The chain joins TRBV11-2 to TRBJ2-3; TRBD2 aligns across 8 bases. V shed 2 bases and J 4 bases; nucleotides not matched to a gene: 5. Germline lookup yields CDR1 SGHAT and CDR2 FQNNGV. The CDR3 extends over 15 amino acids. Written as DNA, the CDR3 is TGTGCCAGCAGCTTACAGCGGGGGAGGGCAGATACGCAGTATTTT. Protein sequence: CASSLQRGRADTQYF. The variable domain in full, completed from reference TRBV11-2 and TRBJ2-3, reads EAGVAQSPRYKIIEKRQSVAFWCNPISGHATLYWYQQILGQGPKLLIQFQNNGVVDDSQLPKDRFSAERLKGVDSTLKIQPAKLEDSAVYLCASSLQRGRADTQYFGPGTRLTVL.

The chain has TRBV10-1 and TRBJ2-7; 7 nucleotides match TRBD1. V lost 2 bases, J lost 2 bases, and 6 bases stayed unmatched. This CDR3 comprises 15 residues. The germline V gene encodes CDR1 WNHNN and CDR2 SYGVQD (reference sequence). For the CDR3, the DNA is TGCGCCAGCAGTGAGAGACAGGGTTGGACCTACGAGCAGTACTTC. This sequence encodes CASSERQGWTYEQYF.

This clone came up a few times. V usage is TRBV7-2 and J usage is TRBJ2-7, with TRBD2 matching 12 bases. Losses at the gene ends were 1 base for V and 2 bases for J; bases not matched to a gene: 6. Germline lookup yields CDR1 SGHTA and CDR2 FQGNSA. This CDR3 region has 17 residues. CDR3 in amino acids: CASSLGLASGGAYEQYF. CDR3 sequence (DNA): TGTGCCAGCAGCTTAGGTTTGGCTAGCGGGGGGGCCTACGAGCAGTACTTC.

V usage is TRBV3-1 (or the pseudogene TRBV3-2) and J usage is TRBJ1-5, with no clear D. The CDR3 sequence is 14 residues long. Germline CDR1 is LGHDT and CDR2 is YNNKEL (reference sequence). The V end was cut by 3 bases, the J end by 3 bases, with 9 bases between. The CDR3 region is CASSQGRDNQPQHF. DNA of the CDR3: TGTGCCAGCAGCCAGGGAAGGGACAATCAGCCCCAGCATTTT.